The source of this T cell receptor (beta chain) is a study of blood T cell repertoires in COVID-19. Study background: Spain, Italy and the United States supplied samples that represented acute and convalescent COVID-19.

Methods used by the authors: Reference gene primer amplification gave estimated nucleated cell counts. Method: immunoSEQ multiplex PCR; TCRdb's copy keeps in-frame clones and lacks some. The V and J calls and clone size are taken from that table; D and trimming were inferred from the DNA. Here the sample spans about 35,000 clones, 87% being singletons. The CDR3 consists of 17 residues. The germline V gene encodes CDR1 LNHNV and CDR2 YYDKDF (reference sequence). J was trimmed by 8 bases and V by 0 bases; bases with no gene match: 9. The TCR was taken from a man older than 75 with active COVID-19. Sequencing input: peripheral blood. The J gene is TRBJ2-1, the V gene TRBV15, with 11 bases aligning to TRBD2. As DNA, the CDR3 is TGTGCCACCAGCAGAGATTTTACTAGCGGGAGTGGCTATGAGCAGTTCTTC. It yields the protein CATSRDFTSGSGYEQFF.